This TCR beta chain was documented in a study of blood T cell repertoires in COVID-19. On the study more broadly: Specimens from acute and convalescent COVID-19 originated in the United States, Italy and Spain. PBMCs, B-cell-depleted T cells, or T cells were the source of the cDNA or gDNA that made up the material.

Methods used by the authors: Amplification of reference gene primers provided the estimated nucleated cell counts. Using immunoSEQ multiplex PCR, the repertoire was profiled, and TCRdb retains in-frame clones only, with some absent. V and J calls and clone size are copied from that table; D and trimming were computed from the DNA. The sample includes fewer than 350,000 clones, approximately 85% of them seen just once. Trimming removed 8 bases at V and 9 bases at J, with 17 bases between. Germline CDR1 LGHDT, CDR2 YNNKEL (reference sequence). The CDR3 loop spans 14 amino acids. Sequencing was done on a sample of peripheral blood. The TCR was taken from a human donor in a cohort sampled during active COVID-19. The chain has TRBV3-1 (or the pseudogene TRBV3-2) and TRBJ1-6; D remains unclear. The CDR3 loop is CASFQLKPISPLHF. For the CDR3, the DNA is TGTGCCAGCTTTCAACTGAAACCCATTTCACCCCTCCACTTT.